This TCR beta chain comes out of a study of cytomegalovirus exposure and HLA in healthy donors. The CDR3 contains 17 residues. The V segment lost 5 bases and the J segment 4 bases; nucleotides outside the gene matches: 13. The germline CDR1 and CDR2 sequences are SGHTA and FQGNSA. Assay used: immunoSEQ multiplex PCR; TCRdb lists only in-frame clones, some missing. The sample lists 50,000 to 65,000 clones, 90% to 96% seen once, with under 1.5% in the top ten. Broader study findings: Cytomegalovirus-associated TCR beta chains were listed, numbering over 150. Published work reported that the classifier diagnosed cytomegalovirus status with high specificity and sensitivity.

Note on this clone: Its cognate antigen is unknown.

The gene calls are TRBV7-2 and TRBJ2-1; 8 bases match TRBD2. The sequence was collected from a woman between 18 and 30 years old in good health and CMV-seronegative. Sequencing used PBMCs. CDR3 DNA: TGTGCCAGCAGCCGGGGGGGCCCAACTGGGCCTTACAATGAGCAGTTCTTC. It encodes CASSRGGPTGPYNEQFF.